What follows are 27 T cell receptor beta chains derived from one specimen sequenced in a study of T-cell memory formation after mild COVID-19. TCRdb called the 5' RACE reads again in MiXCR, with one record for every CDR3 protein. Of about 400,000 distinct CDR3 sequences in the sample, roughly 24% were seen once. The sample consisted of PBMCs or a T cell subset sorted from them (not recorded which). Receptor source: an adult woman who had mild COVID-19 (a few samples of this study predate the infection). Cell type and time point are not known.

The chain carries TRBV7-9 and TRBJ2-1; 8 nucleotides align to TRBD2. From germline, CDR1 is SEHNR and CDR2 FQNEAQ (reference sequence). V was pared by 5 bases and J by 5 bases, with 8 bases of the junction left unmatched. This CDR3 contains 15 residues. The CDR3 nucleotides are TGTGCCAGCAGCCACATAGCGGGAATCCACAATGAGCAGTTCTTC. It encodes CASSHIAGIHNEQFF.

The V and J genes are TRBV7-6 and TRBJ1-1; D is unresolved. Trimming removed 5 bases at V and 1 base at J, with 5 bases between. The CDR3 spans 12 residues. Germline V lookup: CDR1 SGHVS, CDR2 FNYEAQ. Here the CDR3 reads CASSGENTEAFF. The CDR3 region has the DNA TGTGCCAGCAGCGGAGAGAACACTGAAGCTTTCTTT.

This clonotype has a handful of counts. This chain connects TRBV29-1 to TRBJ1-2; 10 bases fit TRBD1. Unmatched junction bases numbered 9, after V lost 6 bases and J lost 5 bases. The CDR3 totals 14 residues. Germline CDR1 reads SQVTM; CDR2 reads ANQGSEA. In DNA, the CDR3 is TGCAGCGTCGATAGACAGGGGGCCCAATATGGCTACACCTTC. Protein: CSVDRQGAQYGYTF.

The sample holds a few counts of this clonotype. The chain has TRBV6-5 and TRBJ2-2; TRBD1 might be the D (6 bases). The CDR3 length is 14 residues. Germline assignment: CDR1 MNHEY and CDR2 SVGAGI. The germline V and J ends were trimmed by 6 bases and 5 bases, with 13 bases remaining between them. The CDR3 region has the DNA TGTGCCAGCAGGAAACAGGGAGTTACCGGGGAGCTGTTTTTT. It codes for CASRKQGVTGELFF.

The chain uses TRBV5-1 and TRBJ2-3; TRBD2 aligns across 7 bases. V dropped 0 bases and J dropped 3; count of bases not matched to a gene: 4. Germline loops: CDR1 SGHRS, CDR2 YFSETQ. This CDR3 region has 15 residues. The CDR3 nucleotides are TGCGCCAGCAGCTTGGGGACTAGGAAGACAGATACGCAGTATTTT. Translation gives CASSLGTRKTDTQYF. Supplemented by reference TRBV5-1 and TRBJ2-3, the full variable domain reads KAGVTQTPRYLIKTRGQQVTLSCSPISGHRSVSWYQQTPGQGLQFLFEYFSETQRNKGNFPGRFSGRQFSNSRSEMNVSTLELGDSALYLCASSLGTRKTDTQYFGPGTRLTVL.

This sequence joins TRBV5-1 and TRBJ1-2, with D possibly matching TRBD1 (6 bases). Trimming stripped 1 base from V and 4 bases from J, with 11 bases between. This CDR3 has 14 residues. In germline, CDR1 is SGHRS, CDR2 YFSETQ. CDR3 loop: CASSLNTGSYGYTF. CDR3 nucleotide sequence: TGCGCCAGCAGCTTGAACACAGGGTCCTATGGCTACACCTTC.

In DNA form, the CDR3 reads TGCGCCAGCAGCGACCGTTTAACAGGGGCCGACTCTGGAAACACCATATATTTT. This gives the protein CASSDRLTGADSGNTIYF. The chain combines TRBV5-1 with TRBJ1-3, with 7 nucleotides matching TRBD1. V lost 4 bases and J lost 0; bases outside the gene matches: 13. Per the germline V gene, CDR1 is SGHRS and CDR2 is YFSETQ. The CDR3 consists of 18 residues.

The CDR3 is CASSFFHEQYF. DNA for the CDR3: TGTGCCAGCAGTTTTTTCCACGAGCAGTACTTC. The V call is TRBV28, the J call TRBJ2-7; no definite D call. V was pared by 3 bases and J by 5 bases, with 5 bases between. The CDR3 has 11 residues. Germline assignment: CDR1 MDHEN and CDR2 SYDVKM.

This clonotype turned up a few times. The chain joins TRBV5-6 to TRBJ2-2; no reliable D call. Trimming shortened V by 4 bases and J by 6 bases, and 7 bases separated the two germline ends. CDR1 is SGHDT and CDR2 is YYEEEE in the germline V gene. The length of the CDR3 is 12 residues. In DNA form, the CDR3 reads TGTGCCAGCAGCCGAAGCGCCGGGGAGCTGTTTTTT. Protein sequence: CASSRSAGELFF.

The genes are TRBV29-1 and TRBJ1-1; D remains ambiguous. V was cut by 2 bases and J by 3 bases, with 7 bases left in between. CDR3 length equals 12 residues. CDR1 and CDR2 (germline): SQVTM, ANQGSEA. The CDR3 sequence: CSVEIGHTEAFF. The CDR3 bases are TGCAGCGTTGAAATAGGACACACTGAAGCTTTCTTT.

V is TRBV2 and J is TRBJ1-5; D is uncertain. The CDR3 spans 15 residues. V was clipped by 8 bases and J by 4 bases, with 18 bases between them. Germline V gene data show CDR1 as SNHLY and CDR2 as FYNNEI. The chain's CDR3 is CASGRTTVTNQPQHF. The CDR3 DNA sequence: TGTGCCAGCGGCCGAACAACCGTCACGAATCAGCCCCAGCATTTT. The complete variable domain, with remaining parts taken from reference TRBV2 and TRBJ1-5, reads EPEVTQTPSHQVTQMGQEVILRCVPISNHLYFYWYRQILGQKVEFLVSFYNNEISEKSEIFDDQFSVERPDGSNFTLKIRSTKLEDSAMYFCASGRTTVTNQPQHFGDGTRLSIL.

This chain connects TRBV24-1 to TRBJ1-2, with 8 bases lining up with TRBD1. The V gene's germline CDR1 is KGHDR and CDR2 SFDVKD. Germline trimming cut 4 bases from V and 5 bases from J; bases unmatched to any gene: 5. The CDR3 loop spans 14 amino acids. The CDR3, as DNA: TGTGCCACCAGTGACTTGGACAGGGCGTATGGCTACACCTTC. It translates to CATSDLDRAYGYTF.

This clonotype has just a few counts. The gene calls are TRBV29-1 and TRBJ2-7; TRBD1 matches at 9 bases. Germline loops: CDR1 SQVTM, CDR2 ANQGSEA. Trimming at V came to 3 bases and at J to 0 bases, leaving 3 bases not matched to a gene. CDR3 size: 14 residues. CDR3 sequence (DNA): TGCAGCGTTGACTTGACAGGGGGCTCCTACGAGCAGTACTTC. Its translation is CSVDLTGGSYEQYF.

The chain couples TRBV24-1 to TRBJ2-7; D is unresolved. Germline-derived CDR1 and CDR2 are KGHDR and SFDVKD. Trimming stripped 1 base from V and 1 base from J, with 7 bases between. This CDR3 contains 14 residues. The CDR3 DNA sequence: TGTGCCACCAGTGATTTCCCGGCGTCCTACGAGCAGTACTTC. It specifies CATSDFPASYEQYF.

In its sample, this clonotype was seen a few times. V is TRBV7-8 and J is TRBJ1-5; 8 nucleotides agree with TRBD1. The germline CDR1 and CDR2 sequences are SGHVS and FQNEAQ. The V segment lost 6 bases and the J segment 5 bases; nucleotides outside the gene matches: 6. The CDR3 runs 14 residues. The CDR3 loop reads CASSTGGYYQPQHF. DNA of the CDR3: TGTGCCAGCAGTACAGGGGGTTATTATCAGCCCCAGCATTTT.

This clonotype was detected a few times. CDR3 in amino acids: CASSFTTSGGTDTQYF. CDR3 nucleotides: TGTGCCAGCAGCTTTACGACGAGTGGGGGCACAGATACGCAGTATTTT. V and J are TRBV7-2 and TRBJ2-3; D remains unclear. Germline values: CDR1 SGHTA, CDR2 FQGNSA. The CDR3 contains 16 residues. V was pared by 3 bases and J by 1 base, with 14 bases between.

V usage is TRBV7-9 and J usage is TRBJ2-7; TRBD2 agrees at 8 bases. Per the germline V gene, CDR1 is SEHNR and CDR2 is FQNEAQ (reference sequence). CDR3 length: 17 residues. V was pared by 3 bases and J by 2 bases, with 12 bases of the junction left unmatched. CDR3 amino acids: CASSLFRVSGVPYEQYF. The CDR3 DNA reads as TGTGCCAGCAGCTTGTTTCGGGTTAGCGGGGTTCCCTACGAGCAGTACTTC.

In its sample, this clonotype was seen once. Here the CDR3 reads CASSLVPEDYEQYF. The CDR3 DNA reads as TGCGCCAGCAGCTTGGTTCCCGAAGACTACGAGCAGTACTTC. The chain recombines TRBV5-1 with TRBJ2-7; D gene unclear. Germline V gives CDR1 SGHRS, CDR2 YFSETQ. Trimming shortened V by 0 bases and J by 3 bases, and 10 bases separated the two germline ends. CDR3 length: 14 amino acids.

This clonotype was seen a handful of times. The V and J genes are TRBV20-1 and TRBJ2-7, with TRBD1 matching 9 bases. The CDR3 length is 11 residues. Germline-derived CDR1 and CDR2 are DFQATT and SNEGSKA (reference sequence). Trimming removed 5 bases from V and 7 bases from J; junction bases left unmatched: 3. CDR3 residues: CSAGQGNEQYF. As DNA, the CDR3 is TGCAGTGCTGGACAGGGGAATGAGCAGTACTTC.

The rearrangement joins TRBV29-1 to TRBJ1-3; tentatively, D is TRBD1 (5 bases). CDR3 length: 12 residues. The V gene lost 6 bases and the J gene lost 4 bases, with 10 bases spanning the gap. CDR1 is SQVTM, CDR2 ANQGSEA, per germline. The CDR3 region has the DNA TGCAGCGTGGACGCAGGGGGAAACACCATATATTTT. Translating gives CSVDAGGNTIYF.

A few counts support this clonotype. The J gene is TRBJ2-1, the V gene TRBV9; 8 positions match TRBD2. CDR1 SGDLS and CDR2 YYNGEE come from the germline V gene. Trimming cost V 0 bases and J 7 bases; bases outside gene matches: 6. The CDR3 is made up of 15 amino acids. CDR3 protein: CASSVVGSGMNEQFF. The CDR3 region has the DNA TGTGCCAGCAGCGTAGTTGGTAGCGGGATGAATGAGCAGTTCTTC.

V usage is TRBV7-6 and J usage is TRBJ2-1, with TRBD1 matching over 7 bases. CDR3 length: 18 residues. Germline V CDR1 and CDR2: SGHVS, FNYEAQ. The trim removed 5 bases at V and 0 bases at J, leaving 13 bases unmatched. The DNA of the CDR3 is TGTGCCAGCAGCCCTGGGGACAGTGGGGATAGCTCCTACAATGAGCAGTTCTTC. Protein product: CASSPGDSGDSSYNEQFF.

The sample holds many counts of this clonotype. V is TRBV6-5 and J is TRBJ1-1; D remains ambiguous. CDR1 and CDR2 from the germline V gene are MNHEY and SVGAGI. This CDR3 contains 11 residues. V lost 4 bases, J lost 1 base, and 1 base lay in between. CDR3 nucleotide sequence: TGTGCCAGCAGTTGGAACACTGAAGCTTTCTTT. Amino acids: CASSWNTEAFF.

The chain joins TRBV9 to TRBJ2-5; 12 bases are a match to TRBD1. The CDR3 length is 15 residues. The junction had 8 bases not matched to a gene; V was cut back by 4 bases and J by 7 bases. The germline V gene has CDR1 SGDLS and CDR2 YYNGEE. Here the CDR3 DNA reads TGTGCCAGCAGCCAGGGACAGGGGGCGCGCGGGACCCAGTACTTC. Residues: CASSQGQGARGTQYF.

Only a few counts were recorded for this clonotype. The chain employs TRBV5-1 and TRBJ1-4; D not resolved. The CDR3 length is 15 residues. The ends were cut back, 0 bases at V and 1 base at J, with 7 bases in the middle. The germline gives CDR1 SGHRS, CDR2 YFSETQ. In DNA form, the CDR3 reads TGCGCCAGCAGCTTGGCCGGGATAACTAATGAAAAACTGTTTTTT. Protein product: CASSLAGITNEKLFF. Full variable domain (outside the CDR3, taken from reference TRBV5-1 and TRBJ1-4): KAGVTQTPRYLIKTRGQQVTLSCSPISGHRSVSWYQQTPGQGLQFLFEYFSETQRNKGNFPGRFSGRQFSNSRSEMNVSTLELGDSALYLCASSLAGITNEKLFFGSGTQLSVL.

This sequence joins TRBV18 and TRBJ2-7, with unresolved D. Germline CDR1 and CDR2: KGHSH and LQKENI. Trimming shortened V by 3 bases and J by 4 bases, and 16 bases separated the two germline ends. The CDR3 has 15 amino acids. CDR3 loop: CASSPGQDGKYEQYF. CDR3 coding DNA: TGTGCCAGCTCACCGGGCCAGGACGGCAAGTACGAGCAGTACTTC.

The chain combines TRBV7-9 with TRBJ2-3, with 11 bases that match TRBD1. The J segment lost 5 bases and the V segment lost 4 bases, leaving 5 bases of the junction unmatched. Germline V gives CDR1 SEHNR, CDR2 FQNEAQ (reference sequence). This CDR3 is built from 15 residues. The CDR3 coding sequence is TGTGCCAGCAGCTACCCGGACAGGGGGCAAGATACGCAGTATTTT. Its translation is CASSYPDRGQDTQYF.